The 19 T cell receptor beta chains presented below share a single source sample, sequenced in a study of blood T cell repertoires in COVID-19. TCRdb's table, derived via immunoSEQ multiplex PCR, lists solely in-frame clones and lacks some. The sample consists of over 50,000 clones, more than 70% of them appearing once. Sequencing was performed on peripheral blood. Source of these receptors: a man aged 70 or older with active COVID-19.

The CDR3 DNA is TGTGCCAGCAGCTCCCGAGTTCGGGGACAGCTTTCTGGGGCCAACGTCCTGACTTTC. Its translation: CASSSRVRGQLSGANVLTF. This chain connects TRBV7-9 to TRBJ2-6; 7 bases are shared with TRBD1. The germline CDR1 and CDR2 sequences are SEHNR and FQNEAQ (reference sequence). J gave up 1 base and V 4 bases, and 13 bases lay outside the gene matches. The CDR3 consists of 19 residues.

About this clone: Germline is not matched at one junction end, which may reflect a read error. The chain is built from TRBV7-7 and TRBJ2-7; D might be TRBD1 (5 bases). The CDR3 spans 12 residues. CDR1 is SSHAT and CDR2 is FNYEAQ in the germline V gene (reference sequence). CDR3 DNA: TGTGCTAGCAGCCCCAGGGCCTACGAGCAGTACTTC. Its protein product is CASSPRAYEQYF.

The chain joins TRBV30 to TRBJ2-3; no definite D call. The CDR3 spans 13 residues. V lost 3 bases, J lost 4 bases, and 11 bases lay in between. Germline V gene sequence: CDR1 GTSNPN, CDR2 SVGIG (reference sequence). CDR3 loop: CAWRVAAADTQYF. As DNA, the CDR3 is TGTGCCTGGAGGGTTGCTGCAGCAGATACGCAGTATTTT.

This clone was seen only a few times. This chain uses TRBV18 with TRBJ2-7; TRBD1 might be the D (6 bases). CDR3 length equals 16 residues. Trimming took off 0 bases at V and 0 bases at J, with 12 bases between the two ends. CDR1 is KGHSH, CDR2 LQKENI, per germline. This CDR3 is CASSPPSSDSSYEQYF. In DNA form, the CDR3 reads TGTGCCAGCTCACCACCGAGTTCGGACAGCTCCTACGAGCAGTACTTC.

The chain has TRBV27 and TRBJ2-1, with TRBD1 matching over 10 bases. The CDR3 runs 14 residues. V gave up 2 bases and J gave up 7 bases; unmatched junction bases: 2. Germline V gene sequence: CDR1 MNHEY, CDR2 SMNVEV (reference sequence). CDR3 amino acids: CASSLGDRGNEQFF. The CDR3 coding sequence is TGTGCCAGCAGTTTAGGGGACAGGGGTAATGAGCAGTTCTTC.

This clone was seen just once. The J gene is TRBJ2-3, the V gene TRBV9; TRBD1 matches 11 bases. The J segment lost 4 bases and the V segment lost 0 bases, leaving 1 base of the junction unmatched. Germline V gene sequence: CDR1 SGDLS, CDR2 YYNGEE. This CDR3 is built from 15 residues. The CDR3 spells CASSVEGQGADTQYF. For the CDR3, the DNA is TGTGCCAGCAGCGTAGAGGGACAGGGGGCAGATACGCAGTATTTT.

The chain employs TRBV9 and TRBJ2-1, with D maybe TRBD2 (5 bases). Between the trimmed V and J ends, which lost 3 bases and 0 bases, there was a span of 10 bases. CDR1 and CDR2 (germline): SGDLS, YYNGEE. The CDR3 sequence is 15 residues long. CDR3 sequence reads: CASSETLASYNEQFF. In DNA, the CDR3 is TGTGCCAGCAGCGAGACCCTAGCCTCCTACAATGAGCAGTTCTTC.

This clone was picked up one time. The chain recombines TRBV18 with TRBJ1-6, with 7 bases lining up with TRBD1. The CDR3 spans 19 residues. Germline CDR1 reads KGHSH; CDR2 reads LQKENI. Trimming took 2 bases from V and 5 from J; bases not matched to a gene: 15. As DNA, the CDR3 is TGTGCCAGCTCACCAAAGCACGGGAGAGGGACAGCTAATAATTCACCCCTCCACTTT. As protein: CASSPKHGRGTANNSPLHF.

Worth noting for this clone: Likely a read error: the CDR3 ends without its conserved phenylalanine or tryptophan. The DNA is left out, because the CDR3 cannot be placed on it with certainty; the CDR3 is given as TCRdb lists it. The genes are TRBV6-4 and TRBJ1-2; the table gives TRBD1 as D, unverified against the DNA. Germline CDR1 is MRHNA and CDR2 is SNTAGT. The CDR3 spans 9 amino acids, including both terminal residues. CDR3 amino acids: CASHRFRPL.

CDR3 amino acids: CASTPDSFNYGYTF. The CDR3, as DNA: TGTGCCAGTACCCCGGACAGTTTCAACTATGGCTACACCTTC. The chain uses TRBV19 and TRBJ1-2, with D perhaps TRBD1 (6 bases). From germline, CDR1 is LNHDA and CDR2 SQIVND (reference sequence). The V end lost 7 bases, the J end lost 2 bases, and 14 bases lay between the germline ends. The CDR3 sequence is 14 residues long.

The DNA for the CDR3 is TGTGCCAGCACCGACAGGGTAAACTATGGCTACACCTTC. It is translated as CASTDRVNYGYTF. The rearrangement joins TRBV12-3 or TRBV12-4 to TRBJ1-2; 7 bases map to TRBD1. This CDR3 has 13 residues. The ends lost 7 bases at V and 2 bases at J; junction bases unmatched: 4.

CDR3: CASSPPRLRSDTQYF. DNA of the CDR3: TGCGCCAGCAGCCCCCCCAGACTCCGGAGCGATACGCAGTATTTT. The genes are TRBV5-1 and TRBJ2-3; D is unresolved. The CDR3 runs to 15 residues. V gave up 4 bases and J gave up 6 bases, with 18 bases separating them. Germline V lookup: CDR1 SGHRS, CDR2 YFSETQ.

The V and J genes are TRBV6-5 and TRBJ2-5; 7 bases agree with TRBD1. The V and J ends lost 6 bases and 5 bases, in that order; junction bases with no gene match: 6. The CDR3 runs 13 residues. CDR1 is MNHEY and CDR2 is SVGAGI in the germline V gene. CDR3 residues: CASSQTGHETQYF. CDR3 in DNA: TGTGCCAGCAGCCAGACAGGGCACGAGACCCAGTACTTC.

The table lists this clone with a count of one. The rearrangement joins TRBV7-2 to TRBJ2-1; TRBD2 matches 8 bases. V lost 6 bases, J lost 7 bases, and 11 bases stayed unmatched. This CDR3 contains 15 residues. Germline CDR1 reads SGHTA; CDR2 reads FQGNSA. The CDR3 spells CASRFRGGGVNEQFF. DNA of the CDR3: TGTGCCAGCAGGTTTCGGGGGGGCGGAGTAAATGAGCAGTTCTTC.

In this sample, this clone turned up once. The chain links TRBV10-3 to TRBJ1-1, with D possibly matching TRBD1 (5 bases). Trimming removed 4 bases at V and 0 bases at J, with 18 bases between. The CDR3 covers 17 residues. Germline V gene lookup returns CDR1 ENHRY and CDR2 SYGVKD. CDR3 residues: CAISGFGTGDMNTEAFF. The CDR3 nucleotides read TGTGCCATCAGTGGATTTGGAACAGGTGATATGAACACTGAAGCTTTCTTT.

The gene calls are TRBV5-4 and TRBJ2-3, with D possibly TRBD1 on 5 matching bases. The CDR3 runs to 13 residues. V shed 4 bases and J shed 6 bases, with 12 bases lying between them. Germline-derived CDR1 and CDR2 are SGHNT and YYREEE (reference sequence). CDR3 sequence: CASSKETVDTQYF. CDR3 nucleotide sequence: TGTGCCAGCAGCAAAGAGACAGTGGATACGCAGTATTTT. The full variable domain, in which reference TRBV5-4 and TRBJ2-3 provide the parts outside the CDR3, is ETGVTQSPTHLIKTRGQQVTLRCSSQSGHNTVSWYQQALGQGPQFIFQYYREEENGRGNFPPRFSGLQFPNYSSELNVNALELDDSALYLCASSKETVDTQYFGPGTRLTVL.

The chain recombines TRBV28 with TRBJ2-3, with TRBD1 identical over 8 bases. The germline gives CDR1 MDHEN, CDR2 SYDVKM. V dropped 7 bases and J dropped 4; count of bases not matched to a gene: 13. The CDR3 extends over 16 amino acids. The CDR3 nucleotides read TGTGCCAGCAACCTTGACTCAGGGGGCGAGCCAGATACGCAGTATTTT. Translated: CASNLDSGGEPDTQYF. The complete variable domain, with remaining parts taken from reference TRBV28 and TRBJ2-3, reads DVKVTQSSRYLVKRTGEKVFLECVQDMDHENMFWYRQDPGLGLRLIYFSYDVKMKEKGDIPEGYSVSREKKERFSLILESASTNQTSMYLCASNLDSGGEPDTQYFGPGTRLTVL.

CDR3 in DNA: TGCGCCAGCACTCCCTTCATCAGCACCGGGGAGCTGTTTTTT. Translating it yields CASTPFISTGELFF. The chain is built from TRBV5-1 and TRBJ2-2; no clear D. This CDR3 is 14 amino acids long. Germline CDR1 and CDR2: SGHRS and YFSETQ. Trimming left V 6 bases short and J 4 bases short, with 13 bases between.

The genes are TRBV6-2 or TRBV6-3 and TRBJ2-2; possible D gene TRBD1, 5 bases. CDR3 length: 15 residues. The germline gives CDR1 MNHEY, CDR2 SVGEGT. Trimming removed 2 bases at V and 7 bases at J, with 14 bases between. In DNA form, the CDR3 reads TGTGCCAGCAGTTACACCACAGGAATGGTCGGGGAGCTGTTTTTT. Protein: CASSYTTGMVGELFF.